The 20 T cell receptor beta chains below come from one sample, sequenced in a study of blood T cell repertoires in COVID-19. TCRdb keeps only in-frame clones here, not all; method: immunoSEQ multiplex PCR. The data show 150,000 to 200,000 clones, roughly nine tenths seen once. The material sequenced was PBMCs or T cells enriched from blood (not recorded which). The receptors were sampled from a human donor with acute COVID-19. The donor label of this sample is uncertain.

The count of this clone is one. The rearrangement links TRBV3-1 (or the pseudogene TRBV3-2) to TRBJ2-7; 8 nucleotides match TRBD1. Trimming cost V 6 bases and J 1 base; bases outside gene matches: 8. The CDR3 is 15 residues long. Germline loops: CDR1 LGHDT, CDR2 YNNKEL (reference sequence). DNA of the CDR3: TGTGCCAGCAGTCCCGGGACAGGACCATCCTACGAGCAGTACTTC. As protein: CASSPGTGPSYEQYF.

The V gene is TRBV19, the J gene TRBJ2-7; D may be TRBD1 (6 bases). V was pared by 6 bases and J by 5 bases, with 17 bases between. Germline V gives CDR1 LNHDA, CDR2 SQIVND (reference sequence). This CDR3 contains 14 residues. The CDR3, as DNA: TGTGCCAGTAGCCACAGGGACCGTGGGGACGAGCAGTACTTC. It specifies CASSHRDRGDEQYF.

The chain has TRBV3-1 (or the pseudogene TRBV3-2) and TRBJ2-3, with D tentatively TRBD2 (8 bases). V lost 4 bases to trimming and J lost 3 bases, with 20 bases between them. Per germline, CDR1 LGHDT and CDR2 YNNKEL (reference sequence). CDR3 length: 17 residues. In DNA form, the CDR3 reads TGTGCCAGCAGCCCCAGGGGGGCGGGGGGACGTACAGATACGCAGTATTTT. Its translation: CASSPRGAGGRTDTQYF.

This clone was seen just once. V gene TRBV10-3 combines with J gene TRBJ2-7; possible D gene TRBD2, 6 bases. Germline CDR1 and CDR2: ENHRY and SYGVKD. V was trimmed by 10 bases and J by 0 bases, leaving 19 bases between them. The CDR3 consists of 15 residues. The DNA for the CDR3 is TGTGCCACCGAAAGAACGCGGGGAACCTCCTACGAGCAGTACTTC. Translation: CATERTRGTSYEQYF.

This chain links TRBV29-1 with TRBJ2-1, with D perhaps TRBD2 (6 bases). Germline V CDR1 and CDR2: SQVTM, ANQGSEA. Trimming left V 4 bases short and J 0 bases short, with 7 bases between. The CDR3 has 13 residues. CDR3 protein: CSVGGLSYNEQFF. The DNA for the CDR3 is TGCAGCGTTGGGGGACTCTCCTACAATGAGCAGTTCTTC.

The chain joins TRBV2 to TRBJ2-6, with D perhaps TRBD1 (6 bases). Germline CDR1 SNHLY, CDR2 FYNNEI. The CDR3 spans 18 residues. V was cut by 6 bases and J by 0 bases, with 18 bases left in between. The CDR3 coding sequence is TGTGCCAGCAGGGGGATCGGGACACCTCGCTCTGGGGCCAACGTCCTGACTTTC. This translates into CASRGIGTPRSGANVLTF. The entire variable domain, with the rest obtained from reference TRBV2 and TRBJ2-6, is as follows: EPEVTQTPSHQVTQMGQEVILRCVPISNHLYFYWYRQILGQKVEFLVSFYNNEISEKSEIFDDQFSVERPDGSNFTLKIRSTKLEDSAMYFCASRGIGTPRSGANVLTFGAGSRLTVL.

This clone showed up just once. The rearrangement joins TRBV28 to TRBJ2-7; 8 bases are a match to TRBD1. The CDR3 has 13 residues. With V trimmed by 9 bases and J by 4 bases, 8 bases remained unmatched. Germline V CDR1 and CDR2: MDHEN, SYDVKM. In DNA, the CDR3 is TGTGCCAGTCGGACAGGGACGGCTTACGAGCAGTACTTC. Translated: CASRTGTAYEQYF. Full variable domain (rest looked up from reference TRBV28 and TRBJ2-7): DVKVTQSSRYLVKRTGEKVFLECVQDMDHENMFWYRQDPGLGLRLIYFSYDVKMKEKGDIPEGYSVSREKKERFSLILESASTNQTSMYLCASRTGTAYEQYFGPGTRLTVT.

This clone is a singleton in its sample. The chain uses TRBV5-1 and TRBJ2-1, with D possibly matching TRBD2 (6 bases). V was trimmed by 0 bases and J by 4 bases, leaving 14 bases between them. This CDR3 comprises 16 residues. Per the germline V gene, CDR1 is SGHRS and CDR2 is YFSETQ. The CDR3 DNA is TGCGCCAGCAGCTTGGGGCCAGGAGGGGAATACAATGAGCAGTTCTTC. Encoded protein: CASSLGPGGEYNEQFF.

V is TRBV28 and J is TRBJ2-3, with 8 bases fitting TRBD1. The ends lost 6 bases at V and 0 bases at J; junction bases unmatched: 5. Germline V gene data show CDR1 as MDHEN and CDR2 as SYDVKM. The CDR3 contains 15 residues. DNA of the CDR3: TGTGCCAGCAGCGGACAGGGACCTAGCACAGATACGCAGTATTTT. Protein product: CASSGQGPSTDTQYF.

The gene calls are TRBV15 and TRBJ2-4; a possible D gene is TRBD1 (6 bases). CDR1 LNHNV and CDR2 YYDKDF come from the germline V gene (reference sequence). There are 14 residues in the CDR3. With 2 bases removed from V and 4 bases from J, the gap between germline ends came to 9 bases. The CDR3 loop reads CATSRPGQKNIQYF. The DNA of the CDR3 is TGTGCCACCAGCAGACCTGGACAGAAAAACATTCAGTACTTC. Looking up the rest from reference TRBV15 and TRBJ2-4 gives the full variable domain: DAMVIQNPRYQVTQFGKPVTLSCSQTLNHNVMYWYQQKSSQAPKLLFHYYDKDFNNEADTPDNFQSRRPNTSFCFLDIRSPGLGDTAMYLCATSRPGQKNIQYFGAGTRLSVL.

The V call is TRBV11-2, the J call TRBJ2-3; 7 nucleotides line up with TRBD2. CDR1 is SGHAT, CDR2 FQNNGV, per germline. The CDR3 sequence is 16 residues long. With 3 bases clipped from V and 2 bases from J, the junction kept 8 bases outside the gene matches. CDR3 sequence reads: CASSFGQGGATDTQYF. The CDR3 region has the DNA TGTGCCAGCAGCTTCGGGCAGGGAGGGGCCACAGATACGCAGTATTTT. The entire variable domain, with the rest obtained from reference TRBV11-2 and TRBJ2-3, is as follows: EAGVAQSPRYKIIEKRQSVAFWCNPISGHATLYWYQQILGQGPKLLIQFQNNGVVDDSQLPKDRFSAERLKGVDSTLKIQPAKLEDSAVYLCASSFGQGGATDTQYFGPGTRLTVL.

This rearrangement joins TRBV30 to TRBJ2-4; no firm D call. This CDR3 has 13 residues. Germline loops: CDR1 GTSNPN, CDR2 SVGIG (reference sequence). V was clipped by 7 bases and J by 0 bases, with 10 bases between them. Here the CDR3 DNA reads TGTGCCTACCAACAGCTAGCCAAAAACATTCAGTACTTC. This codes for CAYQQLAKNIQYF.

The chain combines TRBV2 with TRBJ2-3; D is perhaps TRBD2 (6 bases). V lost 7 bases, J lost 6 bases, and 14 bases lay in between. The CDR3 spans 13 residues. Germline V gene data show CDR1 as SNHLY and CDR2 as FYNNEI. The CDR3 loop is CASMEGEGDTQYF. DNA for the CDR3: TGTGCCAGCATGGAGGGTGAGGGCGATACGCAGTATTTT.

The gene calls are TRBV18 and TRBJ1-2; D gene uncertain. There are 13 residues in the CDR3. Germline V CDR1 and CDR2: KGHSH, LQKENI. The V end was cut by 0 bases, the J end by 3 bases, with 5 bases between. CDR3 DNA: TGTGCCAGCTCACCACCCAGCGACTATGGCTACACCTTC. Translated: CASSPPSDYGYTF.

Worth noting for this clone: Other DNA sequences in this sample translate to the same CDR3. This sequence joins TRBV5-8 and TRBJ1-2; D uncertain. V shed 0 bases and J shed 1 base, with 7 bases lying between them. This CDR3 has 14 residues. CDR1 is SGHTS, CDR2 YDEGEE, per germline. The CDR3 is CASSLGSFNYGYTF. The CDR3 bases are TGTGCCAGCAGCTTGGGCAGTTTTAACTATGGCTACACCTTC.

V and J are TRBV19 and TRBJ1-4; 8 bases agree with TRBD1. The germline V gene has CDR1 LNHDA and CDR2 SQIVND (reference sequence). The CDR3 sequence is 14 residues long. The J segment lost 7 bases and the V segment lost 4 bases, leaving 5 bases of the junction unmatched. In DNA form, the CDR3 reads TGTGCCAGTAGTAGTGGACAGGGATTTGAAAAACTGTTTTTT. Protein product: CASSSGQGFEKLFF.

This clone was detected a few times. The V gene is TRBV19, the J gene TRBJ1-1; unclear D gene. The germline V gene has CDR1 LNHDA and CDR2 SQIVND (reference sequence). Trimming took off 7 bases at V and 7 bases at J, with 13 bases between the two ends. The CDR3 sequence is 12 residues long. The CDR3 DNA reads TGTGCCAGTACCAACCCGACGGGTGAAGCTTTCTTT. This sequence encodes CASTNPTGEAFF. The whole variable domain, remainder taken from reference TRBV19 and TRBJ1-1, is DGGITQSPKYLFRKEGQNVTLSCEQNLNHDAMYWYRQDPGQGLRLIYYSQIVNDFQKGDIAEGYSVSREKKESFPLTVTSAQKNPTAFYLCASTNPTGEAFFGQGTRLTVV.

J is TRBJ1-2 and V is TRBV4-2, with D possibly being TRBD1 (5 bases). Germline CDR1 and CDR2: LGHNA and YNFKEQ. The CDR3 is 17 amino acids. V was trimmed by 6 bases and J by 5 bases, leaving 25 bases between them. The chain's CDR3 is CASSRRAWGRYRYGYTF. The CDR3 coding sequence is TGTGCCAGCAGTCGTAGAGCGTGGGGCCGTTATAGATATGGCTACACCTTC.

The CDR3 nucleotides are TGTGCCAGCAGTCAGGACAGGGTTACCACTGAAGCTTTCTTT. It is translated as CASSQDRVTTEAFF. The rearrangement joins TRBV5-6 to TRBJ1-1, with 8 positions matching TRBD1. Germline trimming cut 5 bases from V and 4 bases from J; bases unmatched to any gene: 7. The germline V gene encodes CDR1 SGHDT and CDR2 YYEEEE. This CDR3 comprises 14 residues.

This chain joins TRBV5-6 and TRBJ1-5, with 7 bases lining up with TRBD1. Germline CDR1 and CDR2: SGHDT and YYEEEE. After removal of 1 base from V and 6 bases from J, the junction contained 10 bases not matched to a gene. This CDR3 has 16 residues. The chain's CDR3 is CASSLYTGAKGQPQHF. CDR3 bases: TGTGCCAGCAGCTTGTATACAGGGGCGAAAGGTCAGCCCCAGCATTTT.